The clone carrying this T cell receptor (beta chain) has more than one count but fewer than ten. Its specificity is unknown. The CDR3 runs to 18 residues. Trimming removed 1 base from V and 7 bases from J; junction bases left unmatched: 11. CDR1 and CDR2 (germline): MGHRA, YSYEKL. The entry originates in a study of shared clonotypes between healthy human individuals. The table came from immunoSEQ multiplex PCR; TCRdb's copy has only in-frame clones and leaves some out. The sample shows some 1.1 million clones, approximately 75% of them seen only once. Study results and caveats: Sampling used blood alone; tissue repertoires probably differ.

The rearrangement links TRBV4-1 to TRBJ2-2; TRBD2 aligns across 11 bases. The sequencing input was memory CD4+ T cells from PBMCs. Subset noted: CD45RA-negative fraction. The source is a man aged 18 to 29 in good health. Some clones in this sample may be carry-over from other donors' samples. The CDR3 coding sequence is TGCGCCAGCAGCCAAGGATATCTAGCGGGAGGTGGTGGCGGGGAGCTGTTTTTT. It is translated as CASSQGYLAGGGGGELFF.